This passage covers 21 T cell receptor beta chains from one sample sequenced in a study of OX40 agonist ivuxolimab in advanced cancers. Repertoires were generated with immunoSEQ multiplex PCR, while TCRdb's copy carries only in-frame clones and drops some. The sample gives tens of thousands of clones, around 94% of which show up once; around 12% is in the top ten. The sequencing here drew on CD4+ or CD8+ T cells sorted from blood, taken in a trial of the OX40 agonist ivuxolimab. All receptors derive from an adult with an advanced solid tumor such as melanoma, head and neck, liver or kidney cancer.

This clone came up once. The chain has TRBV7-3 and TRBJ1-2; D is ambiguous. This CDR3 spans 14 amino acids. Germline V gene data show CDR1 as SGHTA and CDR2 as FQGTGA. The ends were cut back, 5 bases at V and 3 bases at J, with 13 bases in the middle. Here the CDR3 DNA reads TGTGCCAGCAGCCTAGACGACGGGCACTATGGCTACACCTTC. Protein sequence: CASSLDDGHYGYTF. Based on the CDR3 plus reference TRBV7-3 and TRBJ1-2, the full variable domain is GAGVSQTPSNKVTEKGKYVELRCDPISGHTALYWYRQSLGQGPEFLIYFQGTGAADDSGLPNDRFFAVRPEGSVSTLKIQRTERGDSAVYLCASSLDDGHYGYTFGSGTRLTVV.

This chain joins TRBV5-1 and TRBJ2-7; a possible D gene is TRBD1 (6 bases). This CDR3 region has 13 residues. V gave up 4 bases and J gave up 1 base, with 9 bases separating them. From germline, CDR1 is SGHRS and CDR2 YFSETQ. For the CDR3, the DNA is TGCGCCAGCAGCCAAACAGGGTCCTACGAGCAGTACTTC. Its protein product is CASSQTGSYEQYF.

The rearrangement joins TRBV29-1 to TRBJ2-7, with TRBD2 matching 11 bases. Trimming cost V 4 bases and J 0 bases; bases outside gene matches: 8. Germline V gives CDR1 SQVTM, CDR2 ANQGSEA. The CDR3 runs 16 residues. DNA of the CDR3: TGCAGCGTTGTTGGGACTAGCGGTATTACCTCCTACGAGCAGTACTTC. This encodes CSVVGTSGITSYEQYF.

This rearrangement joins TRBV7-9 to TRBJ2-1; D is ambiguous. The CDR3 runs 13 residues. Trimming stripped 8 bases from V and 8 bases from J, with 16 bases between. Germline CDR1 is SEHNR and CDR2 is FQNEAQ (reference sequence). The CDR3 reads CASSYLARDEQFF. In nucleotides, the CDR3 is TGTGCCAGCTCGTACCTCGCTCGAGATGAGCAGTTCTTC.

The V and J genes are TRBV28 and TRBJ2-7; D might be TRBD1 (6 bases). The CDR3 extends over 12 amino acids. V lost 4 bases and J lost 5, with 9 bases in between. Germline V gene data show CDR1 as MDHEN and CDR2 as SYDVKM. The CDR3 loop is CASSYRAHEQYF. In nucleotides, the CDR3 is TGTGCCAGCAGTTACAGGGCCCACGAGCAGTACTTC.

The V call is TRBV28, the J call TRBJ2-1; 8 positions agree with TRBD1. In germline, CDR1 is MDHEN, CDR2 SYDVKM. The trim removed 6 bases at V and 0 bases at J, leaving 4 bases unmatched. The CDR3 covers 15 residues. The CDR3 DNA reads as TGTGCCAGCAGCTGGGACAGGCGCTCCTACAATGAGCAGTTCTTC. Translating it yields CASSWDRRSYNEQFF.

V usage is TRBV19 and J usage is TRBJ1-1; D may be TRBD1 (5 bases). CDR3 length: 12 amino acids. Germline values: CDR1 LNHDA, CDR2 SQIVND (reference sequence). The V end lost 5 bases, the J end lost 3 bases, and 7 bases lay between the germline ends. The CDR3: CASSPGYTEAFF. In DNA, the CDR3 is TGTGCCAGTAGTCCAGGGTACACTGAAGCTTTCTTT.

V is TRBV27 and J is TRBJ2-1, with D perhaps matching TRBD2 (6 bases). V lost 6 bases and J lost 4, with 10 bases in between. The CDR3 is 13 amino acids. Germline CDR1 reads MNHEY; CDR2 reads SMNVEV (reference sequence). The CDR3: CASSPGTYNEQFF. CDR3 bases: TGTGCCAGCAGCCCCGGGACTTACAATGAGCAGTTCTTC.

This chain connects TRBV4-2 to TRBJ2-7; D perhaps matches TRBD2 (6 bases). Trimming shortened V by 3 bases and J by 3 bases, and 18 bases separated the two germline ends. There are 16 residues in the CDR3. Germline V CDR1 and CDR2: LGHNA, YNFKEQ. This chain's CDR3 is CASSQDRANGGYEQYF. CDR3 in DNA: TGTGCCAGCAGCCAGGATAGGGCTAACGGGGGCTACGAGCAGTACTTC.

Notes on this clone: A read error may produce the germline difference seen at one junction end. The chain uses TRBV7-9 and TRBJ2-3; TRBD2 is a possible D gene (6 bases). Germline-derived CDR1 and CDR2 are SEHNR and FQNEAQ (reference sequence). This CDR3 comprises 15 residues. CDR3 region: CASSVAESGTDTQYF. CDR3 nucleotide sequence: TGTGCCAGCAGCGTAGCGGAAAGCGGGACAGATACGCAGTATTTT.

V is TRBV29-1 and J is TRBJ1-3, with 7 positions matching TRBD1. Germline trimming cut 4 bases from V and 2 bases from J; bases unmatched to any gene: 5. CDR3 length: 14 residues. Germline V CDR1 and CDR2: SQVTM, ANQGSEA. The CDR3 here is CSVVPTGTGNTIYF. The CDR3 DNA follows: TGCAGCGTTGTCCCGACAGGGACTGGAAACACCATATATTTT.

The chain employs TRBV11-1 and TRBJ1-4; D is ambiguous. This CDR3 is built from 14 residues. V dropped 2 bases and J dropped 7 bases, with 11 bases sitting between them. In germline, CDR1 is SGHAT, CDR2 FQDESV (reference sequence). The chain's CDR3 is CASSLPREPEKLFF. CDR3 bases: TGTGCCAGCAGCTTACCCCGGGAGCCTGAAAAACTGTTTTTT.

This clone was counted a single time. This sequence joins TRBV27 and TRBJ2-7, with D unclear. The CDR3 has 14 residues. Trimming cost V 3 bases and J 5 bases, with 14 bases left between them. The germline CDR1 and CDR2 sequences are MNHEY and SMNVEV (reference sequence). CDR3 DNA sequence: TGTGCCAGCAGTTTGGGTCCGGGTTGGAACGAGCAGTACTTC. Encoded protein: CASSLGPGWNEQYF.

The rearrangement joins TRBV27 to TRBJ2-1; TRBD2 matches at 7 bases. Germline V CDR1 and CDR2: MNHEY, SMNVEV (reference sequence). CDR3 length: 16 residues. With V trimmed by 2 bases and J by 4 bases, 8 bases remained unmatched. The CDR3 DNA sequence: TGTGCCAGCAGTTTAACAAGCGGGGTATTTTACAATGAGCAGTTCTTC. Its protein product is CASSLTSGVFYNEQFF.

V is TRBV13 and J is TRBJ2-7; no firm D call. V dropped 5 bases and J dropped 0 bases, with 5 bases sitting between them. Germline V gene data show CDR1 as PRHDT and CDR2 as FYEKMQ (reference sequence). This CDR3 comprises 12 residues. The CDR3 region is CASSPSSYEQYF. Written as DNA, the CDR3 is TGTGCCAGCAGCCCCAGCTCCTACGAGCAGTACTTC. The full variable domain, with the rest looked up from reference TRBV13 and TRBJ2-7, is AAGVIQSPRHLIKEKRETATLKCYPIPRHDTVYWYQQGPGQDPQFLISFYEKMQSDKGSIPDRFSAQQFSDYHSELNMSSLELGDSALYFCASSPSSYEQYFGPGTRLTVT.

The rearrangement uses TRBV5-1 and TRBJ2-1; tentatively, D is TRBD1 or TRBD2 (5 bases each). Trimming cost V 2 bases and J 8 bases, with 17 bases left between them. This CDR3 has 15 residues. Germline assignment: CDR1 SGHRS and CDR2 YFSETQ. CDR3 DNA sequence: TGCGCCAGCAGCTTAGAGAACTCCAGAGGGGATGAGCAGTTCTTC. Its protein is CASSLENSRGDEQFF.

V and J are TRBV5-6 and TRBJ1-2; 10 bases line up with TRBD1. V was clipped by 5 bases and J by 2 bases; unmatched bases: 6. Germline CDR1 SGHDT, CDR2 YYEEEE. The CDR3 length is 15 residues. DNA for the CDR3: TGTGCCAGCAGACTAGACAGGGGGCTGAACTATGGCTACACCTTC. This codes for CASRLDRGLNYGYTF.

This rearrangement joins TRBV5-4 to TRBJ2-2; TRBD1 aligns across 9 bases. V shed 4 bases and J 5 bases; nucleotides not matched to a gene: 12. This CDR3 region has 17 residues. CDR1 and CDR2 from the germline V gene are SGHNT and YYREEE (reference sequence). The CDR3 protein is CASSLRGQGSRTGELFF. The CDR3 DNA is TGTGCCAGCAGCCTCCGCGGACAGGGGAGTCGGACCGGGGAGCTGTTTTTT.

This chain connects TRBV2 to TRBJ2-5; D gene uncertain. Between the trimmed V and J ends, which lost 4 bases and 1 base, there was a span of 10 bases. There are 14 residues in the CDR3. CDR1 is SNHLY, CDR2 FYNNEI, per germline. This CDR3 is CASSGALFQETQYF. The CDR3 DNA is TGTGCCAGCAGTGGCGCACTTTTCCAAGAGACCCAGTACTTC.

A single count supports this clone. V gene TRBV29-1 combines with J gene TRBJ2-1; 7 positions match TRBD2. Trimming cost V 2 bases and J 9 bases; bases outside gene matches: 10. This CDR3 has 14 amino acids. Germline V gives CDR1 SQVTM, CDR2 ANQGSEA. The CDR3 region has the DNA TGCAGCGTTGAAAGCGGGAAGTATTTTCCTGAGCAGTTCTTC. Its translation: CSVESGKYFPEQFF.

J is TRBJ2-3 and V is TRBV5-1; tentative D call: TRBD2 (6 bases). V lost 0 bases, J lost 4 bases, and 9 bases lay in between. The CDR3 length is 14 residues. Per germline, CDR1 SGHRS and CDR2 YFSETQ. CDR3 sequence (DNA): TGCGCCAGCAGCTTGGTTCGGGAGTCAGATACGCAGTATTTT. This sequence encodes CASSLVRESDTQYF.